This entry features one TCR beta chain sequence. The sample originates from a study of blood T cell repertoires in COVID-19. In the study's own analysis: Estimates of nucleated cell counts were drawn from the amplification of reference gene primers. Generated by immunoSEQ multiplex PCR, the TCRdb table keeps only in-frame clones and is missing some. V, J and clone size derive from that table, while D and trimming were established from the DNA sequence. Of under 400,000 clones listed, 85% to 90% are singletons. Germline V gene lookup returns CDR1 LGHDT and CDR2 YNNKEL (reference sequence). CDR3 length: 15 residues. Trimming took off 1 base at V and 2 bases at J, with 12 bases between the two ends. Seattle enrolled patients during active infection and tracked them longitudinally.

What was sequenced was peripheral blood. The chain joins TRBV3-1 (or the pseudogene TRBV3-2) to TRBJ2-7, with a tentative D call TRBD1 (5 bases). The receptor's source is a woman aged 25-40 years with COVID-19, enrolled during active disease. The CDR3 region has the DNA TGTGCCAGCAGCCAAGGTGCAGGGTACACCTACGAGCAGTACTTC. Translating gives CASSQGAGYTYEQYF.